The 11 T cell receptor beta chains presented below share a single source sample, sequenced in a study of cytotoxic CD8 clonotypes in ibrutinib-treated CLL. Sequencing was performed with immunoSEQ multiplex PCR; in TCRdb, only in-frame clones are kept and a portion is missing. Found here are a few hundred thousand clones, approximately 67% of them singletons; the top ten hold approximately 6%. The material was PBMCs, obtained after 36 months of ibrutinib treatment. The receptor set was obtained from a human donor with chronic lymphocytic leukemia.

The J gene is TRBJ1-2, the V gene TRBV4-3; D perhaps matches TRBD1 (6 bases). The CDR3 has 15 amino acids. V lost 4 bases, J lost 2 bases, and 14 bases lay in between. Germline CDR1 LGHNA, CDR2 YSLEER. The CDR3 region has the DNA TGCGCCAGCAGCCGGACCGAGGGGGTGAACTATGGCTACACCTTC. Residues: CASSRTEGVNYGYTF.

In the case of this clone: Other DNA sequences within the sample encode an identical CDR3. The chain links TRBV9 to TRBJ2-7; 9 bases are shared with TRBD1. Germline assignment: CDR1 SGDLS and CDR2 YYNGEE. The CDR3 is 13 residues long. V lost 3 bases and J lost 4; bases outside the gene matches: 2. The CDR3 region is CASSAGTGYEQYF. As DNA, the CDR3 is TGTGCCAGCAGCGCCGGGACAGGGTACGAGCAGTACTTC.

The chain joins TRBV7-8 to TRBJ1-2, with D perhaps matching TRBD1 (6 bases). V was trimmed by 1 base and J by 5 bases, leaving 11 bases between them. The CDR3 covers 14 residues. CDR1 is SGHVS and CDR2 is FQNEAQ in the germline V gene. The CDR3 is CASSLGQGKYGYTF. In nucleotides, the CDR3 is TGTGCCAGCAGCTTAGGGCAGGGGAAATATGGCTACACCTTC.

The sample holds one count of this clone. The J gene is TRBJ2-7, the V gene TRBV28; maybe TRBD1 (5 bases). Germline V gene lookup returns CDR1 MDHEN and CDR2 SYDVKM. The CDR3 contains 12 residues. V gave up 6 bases and J gave up 3 bases, with 9 bases separating them. CDR3 sequence reads: CASRSTVYEQYF. In nucleotides, the CDR3 is TGTGCCAGCAGGTCGACAGTCTACGAGCAGTACTTC.

This chain joins TRBV29-1 and TRBJ2-3, with D possibly matching TRBD2 (7 bases). V lost 1 base and J lost 9, with 14 bases in between. The CDR3 runs 13 residues. In germline, CDR1 is SQVTM, CDR2 ANQGSEA. The DNA for the CDR3 is TGCAGCGTTGAAGCCGCGGGGGCCTTGACGCAGTATTTT. Translated: CSVEAAGALTQYF.

V usage is TRBV10-2 and J usage is TRBJ2-2; 10 bases map to TRBD1. Unmatched junction bases numbered 8, after V lost 4 bases and J lost 6 bases. Germline lookup yields CDR1 WSHSY and CDR2 SAAADI. This CDR3 spans 16 amino acids. The CDR3 DNA sequence: TGCGCCAGCAGTGGAAGGACAGGGGGAGGCCCCGGGGAGCTGTTTTTT. Protein sequence: CASSGRTGGGPGELFF.

This clone occurred many times. The rearrangement links TRBV4-1 to TRBJ1-4; 7 nucleotides agree with TRBD1. CDR1 MGHRA and CDR2 YSYEKL come from the germline V gene. The CDR3 runs 16 residues. V lost 4 bases to trimming and J lost 5 bases; unmatched junction nucleotides: 10. CDR3 sequence (DNA): TGCGCCAGCAGCCGACCGACAGGGTCGGAGAATGAAAAACTGTTTTTT. Amino acids: CASSRPTGSENEKLFF.

The rearrangement uses TRBV7-6 and TRBJ2-3; 8 nucleotides line up with TRBD1. The CDR3 runs to 17 residues. Trimming took 5 bases from V and 2 from J; bases not matched to a gene: 12. From germline, CDR1 is SGHVS and CDR2 FNYEAQ. In nucleotides, the CDR3 is TGTGCCAGCAGCCGGTGGCCGGACAGGGTTGACACAGATACGCAGTATTTT. This translates into CASSRWPDRVDTDTQYF.

This clone was observed once. This chain joins TRBV7-9 and TRBJ2-5; 12 bases agree with TRBD2. The V gene end was trimmed by 5 bases and the J gene end by 4 bases; junction bases not matched to a gene: 5. This CDR3 spans 15 amino acids. CDR1 is SEHNR and CDR2 is FQNEAQ in the germline V gene (reference sequence). CDR3 sequence reads: CASSPQLAGGETQYF. The CDR3 region has the DNA TGTGCCAGCAGCCCGCAACTAGCGGGGGGAGAGACCCAGTACTTC. Complete variable domain (other parts from reference TRBV7-9 and TRBJ2-5): DTGVSQNPRHKITKRGQNVTFRCDPISEHNRLYWYRQTLGQGPEFLTYFQNEAQLEKSRLLSDRFSAERPKGSFSTLEIQRTEQGDSAMYLCASSPQLAGGETQYFGPGTRLLVL.

This clone was detected once. The gene calls are TRBV9 and TRBJ2-3; the match to TRBD2 covers 8 bases. The CDR3 runs to 15 residues. Trimming removed 3 bases from V and 2 bases from J; junction bases left unmatched: 5. CDR1 is SGDLS and CDR2 is YYNGEE in the germline V gene. The DNA of the CDR3 is TGTGCCAGCAGCGCGGCTAGCGGGTTCACAGATACGCAGTATTTT. This sequence encodes CASSAASGFTDTQYF.

The chain links TRBV5-1 to TRBJ2-1, with D uncertain. In germline, CDR1 is SGHRS, CDR2 YFSETQ. This CDR3 contains 14 residues. V lost 2 bases and J lost 5, with 11 bases in between. CDR3 loop: CASSLYILNNEQFF. The CDR3 bases are TGCGCCAGCAGCTTATACATCCTCAACAATGAGCAGTTCTTC.